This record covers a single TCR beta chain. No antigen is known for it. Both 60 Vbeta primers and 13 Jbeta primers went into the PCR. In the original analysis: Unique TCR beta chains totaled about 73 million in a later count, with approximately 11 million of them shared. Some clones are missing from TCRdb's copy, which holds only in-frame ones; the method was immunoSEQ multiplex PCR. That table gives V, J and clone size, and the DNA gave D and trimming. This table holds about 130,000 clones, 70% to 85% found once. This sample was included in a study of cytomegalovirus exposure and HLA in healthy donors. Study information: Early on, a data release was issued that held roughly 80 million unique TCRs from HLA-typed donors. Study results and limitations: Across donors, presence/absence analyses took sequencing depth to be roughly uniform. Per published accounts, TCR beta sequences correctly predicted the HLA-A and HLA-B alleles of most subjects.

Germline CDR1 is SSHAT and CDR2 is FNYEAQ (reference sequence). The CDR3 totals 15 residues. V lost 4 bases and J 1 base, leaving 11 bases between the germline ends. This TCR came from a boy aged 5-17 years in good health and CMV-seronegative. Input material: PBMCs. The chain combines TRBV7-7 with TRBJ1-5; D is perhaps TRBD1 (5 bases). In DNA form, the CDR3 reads TGTGCCAGCAGCTCAGATGACAGAAGCAATCAGCCCCAGCATTTT. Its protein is CASSSDDRSNQPQHF.